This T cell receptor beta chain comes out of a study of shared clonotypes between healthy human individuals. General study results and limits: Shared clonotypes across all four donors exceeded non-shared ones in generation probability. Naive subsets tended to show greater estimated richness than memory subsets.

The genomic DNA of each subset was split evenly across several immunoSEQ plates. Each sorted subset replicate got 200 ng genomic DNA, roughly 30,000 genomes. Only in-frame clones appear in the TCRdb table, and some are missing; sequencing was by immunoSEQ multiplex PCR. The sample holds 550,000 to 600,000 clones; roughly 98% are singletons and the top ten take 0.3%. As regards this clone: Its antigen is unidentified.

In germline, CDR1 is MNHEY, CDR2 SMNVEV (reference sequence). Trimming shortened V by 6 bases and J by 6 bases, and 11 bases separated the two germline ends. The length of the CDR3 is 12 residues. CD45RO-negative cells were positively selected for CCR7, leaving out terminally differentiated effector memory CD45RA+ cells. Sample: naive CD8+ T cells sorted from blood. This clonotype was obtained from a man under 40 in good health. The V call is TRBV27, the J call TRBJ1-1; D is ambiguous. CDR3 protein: CASRRGSSEAFF. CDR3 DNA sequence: TGTGCCAGCAGGCGAGGGAGCTCTGAAGCTTTCTTT.